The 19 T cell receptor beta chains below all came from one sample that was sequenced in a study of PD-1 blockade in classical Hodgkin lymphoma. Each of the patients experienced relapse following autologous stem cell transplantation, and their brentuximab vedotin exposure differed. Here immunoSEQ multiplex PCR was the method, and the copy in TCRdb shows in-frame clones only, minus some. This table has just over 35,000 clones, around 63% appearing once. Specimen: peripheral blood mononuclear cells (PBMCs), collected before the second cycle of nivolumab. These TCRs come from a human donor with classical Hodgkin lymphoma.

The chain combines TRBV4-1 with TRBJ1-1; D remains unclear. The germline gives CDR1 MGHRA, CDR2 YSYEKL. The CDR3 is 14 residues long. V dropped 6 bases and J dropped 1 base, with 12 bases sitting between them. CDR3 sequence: CASRGLLRNTEAFF. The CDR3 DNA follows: TGCGCCAGCAGAGGGTTATTGAGGAACACTGAAGCTTTCTTT.

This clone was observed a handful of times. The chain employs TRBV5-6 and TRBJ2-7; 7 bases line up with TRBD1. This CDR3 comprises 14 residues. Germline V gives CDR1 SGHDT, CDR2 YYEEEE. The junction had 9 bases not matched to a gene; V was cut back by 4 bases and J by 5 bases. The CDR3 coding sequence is TGTGCCAGCAGCAAACAGGGGCCTCGGGACGAGCAGTACTTC. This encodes CASSKQGPRDEQYF.

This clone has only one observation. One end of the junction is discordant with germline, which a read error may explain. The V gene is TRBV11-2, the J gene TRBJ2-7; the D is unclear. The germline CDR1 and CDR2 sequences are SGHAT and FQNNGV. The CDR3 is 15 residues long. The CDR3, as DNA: TGTGCCAGCAGTTTAGTGTTCCAAACCGTATACGAGCAGTACTTC. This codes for CASSLVFQTVYEQYF.

The CDR3 sequence: CASSLKGQGAGYGYTF. The DNA of the CDR3 is TGTGCCAGCAGTTTGAAGGGACAGGGGGCGGGCTATGGCTACACCTTC. The rearrangement links TRBV27 to TRBJ1-2; 12 bases match TRBD1. The germline V gene has CDR1 MNHEY and CDR2 SMNVEV (reference sequence). Germline trimming cut 3 bases from V and 4 bases from J; bases unmatched to any gene: 6. The CDR3 covers 16 residues.

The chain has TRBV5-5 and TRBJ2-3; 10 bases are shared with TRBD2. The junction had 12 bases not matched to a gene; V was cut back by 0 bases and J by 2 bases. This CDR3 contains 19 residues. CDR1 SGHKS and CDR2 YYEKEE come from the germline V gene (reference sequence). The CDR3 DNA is TGTGCCAGCAGCTTGGGGGTCGCTGGGACTAGCGCTGTCACAGATACGCAGTATTTT. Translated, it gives CASSLGVAGTSAVTDTQYF.

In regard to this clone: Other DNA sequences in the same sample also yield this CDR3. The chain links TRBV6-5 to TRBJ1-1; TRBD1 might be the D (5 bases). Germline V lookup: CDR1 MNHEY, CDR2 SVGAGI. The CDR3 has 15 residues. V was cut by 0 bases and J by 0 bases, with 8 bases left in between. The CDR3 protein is CASSYSPGLNTEAFF. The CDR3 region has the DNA TGTGCCAGCAGTTACTCCCCAGGGCTGAACACTGAAGCTTTCTTT.

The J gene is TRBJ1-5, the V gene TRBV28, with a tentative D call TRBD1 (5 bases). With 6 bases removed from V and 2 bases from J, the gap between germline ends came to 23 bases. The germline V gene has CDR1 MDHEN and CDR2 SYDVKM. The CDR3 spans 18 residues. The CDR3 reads CASSRDVQLSWGNQPQHF. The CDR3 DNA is TGTGCCAGCAGCCGGGACGTACAACTCTCATGGGGCAATCAGCCCCAGCATTTT.

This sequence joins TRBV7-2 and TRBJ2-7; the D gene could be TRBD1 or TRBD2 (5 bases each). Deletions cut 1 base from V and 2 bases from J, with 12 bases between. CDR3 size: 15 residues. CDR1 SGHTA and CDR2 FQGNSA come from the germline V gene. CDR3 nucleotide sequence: TGTGCCAGCAGCTTAGGGGACCGAGGAACCTACGAGCAGTACTTC. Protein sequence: CASSLGDRGTYEQYF.

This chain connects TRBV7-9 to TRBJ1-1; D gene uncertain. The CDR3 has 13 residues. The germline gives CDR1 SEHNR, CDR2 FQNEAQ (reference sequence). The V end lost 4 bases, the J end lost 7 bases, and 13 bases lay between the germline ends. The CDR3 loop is CASSSRTRGEAFF. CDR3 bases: TGTGCCAGCAGCTCTCGCACCCGGGGTGAAGCTTTCTTT.

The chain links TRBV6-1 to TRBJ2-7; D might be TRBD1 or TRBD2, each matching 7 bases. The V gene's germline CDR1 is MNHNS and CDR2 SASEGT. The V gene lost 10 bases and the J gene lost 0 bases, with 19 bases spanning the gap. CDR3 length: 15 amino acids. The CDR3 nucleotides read TGTGCCACCCAGGGGGGGCCCTCCGTCTCCTACGAGCAGTACTTC. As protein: CATQGGPSVSYEQYF.

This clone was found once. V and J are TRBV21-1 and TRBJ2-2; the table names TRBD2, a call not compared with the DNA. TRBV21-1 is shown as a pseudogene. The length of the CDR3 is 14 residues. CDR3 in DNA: TGTGCCAGCAGCAGTCGGGGGGGCCCCGGGGAGCTGTTTTTT. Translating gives CASSSRGGPGELFF.

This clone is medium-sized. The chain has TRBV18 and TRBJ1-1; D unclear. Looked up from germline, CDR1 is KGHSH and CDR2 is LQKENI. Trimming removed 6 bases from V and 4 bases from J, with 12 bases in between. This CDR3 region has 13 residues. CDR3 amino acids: CASSLGDGTEAFF. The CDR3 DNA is TGTGCCAGCTCCCTGGGCGACGGCACTGAAGCTTTCTTT. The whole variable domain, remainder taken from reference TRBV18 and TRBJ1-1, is NAGVMQNPRHLVRRRGQEARLRCSPMKGHSHVYWYRQLPEEGLKFMVYLQKENIIDESGMPKERFSAEFPKEGPSILRIQQVVRGDSAAYFCASSLGDGTEAFFGQGTRLTVV.

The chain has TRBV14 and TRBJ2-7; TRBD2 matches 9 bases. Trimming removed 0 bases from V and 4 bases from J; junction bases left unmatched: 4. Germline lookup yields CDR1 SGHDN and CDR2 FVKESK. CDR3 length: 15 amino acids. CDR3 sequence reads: CASSQELAGEYEQYF. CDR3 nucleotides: TGTGCCAGCAGCCAAGAGTTAGCGGGAGAGTACGAGCAGTACTTC.

CDR3 protein: CASSLYRDRGYNEQFF. The CDR3 DNA sequence: TGTGCCAGCAGTTTGTACCGGGACAGGGGATACAATGAGCAGTTCTTC. The chain combines TRBV28 with TRBJ2-1, with 10 bases fitting TRBD1. CDR3 size: 16 residues. CDR1 and CDR2 (germline): MDHEN, SYDVKM. The junction had 6 bases not matched to a gene; V was cut back by 3 bases and J by 4 bases.

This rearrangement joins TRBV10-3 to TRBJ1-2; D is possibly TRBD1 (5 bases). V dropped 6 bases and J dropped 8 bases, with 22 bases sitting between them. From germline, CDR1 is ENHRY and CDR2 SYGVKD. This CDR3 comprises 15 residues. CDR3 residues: CAIRQTATGIGGYTF. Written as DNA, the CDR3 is TGTGCCATCAGGCAGACAGCGACCGGGATTGGGGGCTACACCTTC.

The CDR3, as DNA: TGTGCCAGCAGCCCGGTAGGGCAGAACTATGGCTACACCTTC. It yields the protein CASSPVGQNYGYTF. The gene calls are TRBV7-2 and TRBJ1-2; the D is unclear. The CDR3 totals 14 residues. Germline V gene sequence: CDR1 SGHTA, CDR2 FQGNSA. Trimming cost V 5 bases and J 2 bases, with 12 bases left between them.

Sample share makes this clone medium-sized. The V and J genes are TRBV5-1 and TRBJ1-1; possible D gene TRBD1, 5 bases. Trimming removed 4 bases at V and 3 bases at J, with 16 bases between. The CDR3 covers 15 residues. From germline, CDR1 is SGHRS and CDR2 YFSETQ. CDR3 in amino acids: CASSQLGLGDTEAFF. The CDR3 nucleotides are TGCGCCAGCAGCCAACTGGGACTGGGAGACACTGAAGCTTTCTTT. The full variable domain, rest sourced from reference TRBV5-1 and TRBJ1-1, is KAGVTQTPRYLIKTRGQQVTLSCSPISGHRSVSWYQQTPGQGLQFLFEYFSETQRNKGNFPGRFSGRQFSNSRSEMNVSTLELGDSALYLCASSQLGLGDTEAFFGQGTRLTVV.

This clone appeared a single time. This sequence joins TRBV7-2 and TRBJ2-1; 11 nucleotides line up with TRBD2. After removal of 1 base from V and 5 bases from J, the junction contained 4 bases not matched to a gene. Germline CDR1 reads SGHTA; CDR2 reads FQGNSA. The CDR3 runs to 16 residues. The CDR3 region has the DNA TGTGCCAGCAGCTTAGTCGGGACTAGCGGACACAATGAGCAGTTCTTC. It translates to CASSLVGTSGHNEQFF. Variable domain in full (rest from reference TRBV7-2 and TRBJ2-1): GAGVSQSPSNKVTEKGKDVELRCDPISGHTALYWYRQSLGQGLEFLIYFQGNSAPDKSGLPSDRFSAERTGGSVSTLTIQRTQQEDSAVYLCASSLVGTSGHNEQFFGPGTRLTVL.

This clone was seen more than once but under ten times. CDR3 sequence reads: CASSAYRPEAFF. The CDR3 DNA follows: TGTGCCAGCAGTGCGTACAGGCCTGAAGCTTTCTTT. The chain joins TRBV6-5 to TRBJ1-1; possible D gene TRBD1, 5 bases. CDR1 and CDR2 (germline): MNHEY, SVGAGI. CDR3 length: 12 residues. The V and J ends lost 5 bases and 6 bases respectively, with 10 bases between them.